The following is a T cell receptor (beta chain) sequence with its context. Antigen: not known. This sample was taken from a study of T cell responses to AZD1222 COVID-19 vaccine. Overall study results and limits: Only a handful of AZD1222 recipients, several in all, had baseline seropositivity. Clonal diversity may have been underestimated in mostly white British donors. Spike-wide coverage was observed for vaccine-associated CD4 TCRs, with dominant responses at 160-218 and 743-854.

Data came from immunoSEQ multiplex PCR; TCRdb stores just in-frame clones and leaves some out. The table has about 120,000 clones, around nine tenths seen once. Looked up from germline, CDR1 is MNHEY and CDR2 is SMNVEV (reference sequence). This CDR3 has 15 residues. With 0 bases removed from V and 9 bases from J, the gap between germline ends came to 17 bases. This sequence originates from an adult in good health. The chain has TRBV27 and TRBJ1-2, with D hard to call. Sequenced material: peripheral blood, taken on day 0 of AZD1222 vaccination. CDR3 in amino acids: CASSLSTLTGSSYTF. CDR3 nucleotides: TGTGCCAGCAGTTTATCCACCCTGACCGGCAGCAGCTACACCTTC.